Below are 19 T cell receptor beta chains sequenced from a single sample in a study of CD8 T cells in Susac syndrome. cDNA came from 0.5 to 1 ug RNA primed by random hexamers. TCRdb ran MiXCR on the immunoSEQ multiplex PCR reads and lists one entry per CDR3 protein. The sample holds under 200,000 distinct CDR3 sequences; around 95% are singletons and the top ten take 0.1%. Sample: CD4+ T cells from PBMCs. These receptor sequences come from a human donor in good health.

The J gene is TRBJ2-5, the V gene TRBV3-1, with D hard to call. Germline loops: CDR1 LGHDT, CDR2 YNNKEL (reference sequence). The CDR3 consists of 12 residues. V dropped 6 bases and J dropped 2 bases, with 7 bases sitting between them. CDR3 sequence reads: CASRLRQETQYF. The CDR3 DNA sequence: TGTGCCAGCAGGCTAAGACAAGAGACCCAGTACTTC.

The chain combines TRBV12-3 or TRBV12-4 with TRBJ1-1; D is unclear. With 5 bases removed from V and 3 bases from J, the gap between germline ends came to 10 bases. CDR3 size: 13 residues. CDR3 DNA: TGTGCCAGCAGTCCAAGACGGGACACTGAAGCTTTCTTT. Encoded protein: CASSPRRDTEAFF.

This chain uses TRBV20-1 with TRBJ2-1; D unclear. The CDR3 is 14 amino acids. Trimming took off 3 bases at V and 0 bases at J, with 9 bases between the two ends. CDR1 is DFQATT and CDR2 is SNEGSKA in the germline V gene (reference sequence). This chain's CDR3 is CSARSPGSYNEQFF. The CDR3 DNA reads TGCAGTGCTAGGTCCCCTGGCTCCTACAATGAGCAGTTCTTC.

The CDR3 nucleotides are TGTGCCAGCAGCCCAAGGGACAGTCCAGAGACCCAGTACTTC. Amino acids: CASSPRDSPETQYF. This rearrangement joins TRBV3-1 to TRBJ2-5; 7 bases map to TRBD1. Germline assignment: CDR1 LGHDT and CDR2 YNNKEL (reference sequence). The V segment lost 4 bases and the J segment 4 bases; nucleotides outside the gene matches: 6. This CDR3 comprises 14 residues.

Only one count was recorded for this clonotype. J is TRBJ1-4 and V is TRBV7-9; D gene ambiguous. This CDR3 contains 12 residues. Germline CDR1 SEHNR, CDR2 FQNEAQ (reference sequence). Trimming pared 1 base from V and 7 bases from J, leaving 4 bases between. CDR3: CASSLDAEKLFF. The CDR3 nucleotides read TGTGCCAGCAGCTTAGACGCTGAAAAACTGTTTTTT.

The J gene is TRBJ2-2, the V gene TRBV5-4; D gene unclear. CDR1 is SGHNT and CDR2 is YYREEE in the germline V gene (reference sequence). V lost 2 bases to trimming and J lost 6 bases, with 8 bases between them. CDR3 length equals 13 residues. The CDR3 sequence is CASSFYVAGELFF. CDR3 coding DNA: TGTGCCAGCAGCTTTTACGTTGCCGGGGAGCTGTTTTTT.

This chain uses TRBV11-2 with TRBJ2-5; perhaps TRBD1 as D (5 bases). This CDR3 has 18 amino acids. The V gene's germline CDR1 is SGHAT and CDR2 FQNNGV. Trimming shortened V by 5 bases and J by 0 bases, and 22 bases separated the two germline ends. The CDR3 DNA is TGTGCCAGCAGCCCGCACTATAGGGGCTCCCCGTACCAAGAGACCCAGTACTTC. This sequence encodes CASSPHYRGSPYQETQYF.

This chain joins TRBV28 and TRBJ2-7; TRBD1 matches 7 bases. The CDR3 length is 12 residues. Germline-derived CDR1 and CDR2 are MDHEN and SYDVKM. The junction had 3 bases not matched to a gene; V was cut back by 6 bases and J by 4 bases. The CDR3 DNA reads as TGTGCCAGCAGCCTGACAGGGTACGAGCAGTACGTC. The encoded protein is CASSLTGYEQYV.

V usage is TRBV14 and J usage is TRBJ2-2; D not resolved. This CDR3 comprises 13 residues. From germline, CDR1 is SGHDN and CDR2 FVKESK. V dropped 1 base and J dropped 6 bases, with 6 bases sitting between them. DNA for the CDR3: TGTGCCAGCAGCCAAGGAGGCCCCGGGGAGCTGTTTTTT. This sequence encodes CASSQGGPGELFF.

V is TRBV7-8 and J is TRBJ2-5, with 9 positions matching TRBD2. Germline V gene lookup returns CDR1 SGHVS and CDR2 FQNEAQ. Trimming at V came to 3 bases and at J to 4 bases, leaving 9 bases not matched to a gene. The CDR3 loop spans 16 amino acids. CDR3 nucleotide sequence: TGTGCCAGCAGCTTCGAGGCGCGCGGGAGGGGAGAGACCCAGTACTTC. It specifies CASSFEARGRGETQYF. The complete variable domain, with remaining parts taken from reference TRBV7-8 and TRBJ2-5, reads GAGVSQSPRYKVAKRGQDVALRCDPISGHVSLFWYQQALGQGPEFLTYFQNEAQLDKSGLPSDRFFAERPEGSVSTLKIQRTQQEDSAVYLCASSFEARGRGETQYFGPGTRLLVL.

The V and J genes are TRBV20-1 and TRBJ2-3; D is undetermined. Trimming took off 0 bases at V and 7 bases at J, with 5 bases between the two ends. CDR3 length: 11 residues. Germline CDR1 is DFQATT and CDR2 is SNEGSKA (reference sequence). CDR3 bases: TGCAGTGCTAGAGATTCACATACGCAGTATTTT. Protein: CSARDSHTQYF.

This chain links TRBV7-2 with TRBJ1-4; D is ambiguous. CDR1 is SGHTA and CDR2 is FQGNSA in the germline V gene. The CDR3 consists of 13 residues. V lost 5 bases, J lost 8 bases, and 12 bases lay in between. Here the CDR3 reads CASSIRAEEKLFF. As DNA, the CDR3 is TGTGCCAGCAGCATCCGGGCCGAAGAAAAACTGTTTTTT. The variable domain in full, completed from reference TRBV7-2 and TRBJ1-4, reads GAGVSQSPSNKVTEKGKDVELRCDPISGHTALYWYRQSLGQGLEFLIYFQGNSAPDKSGLPSDRFSAERTGGSVSTLTIQRTQQEDSAVYLCASSIRAEEKLFFGSGTQLSVL.

This clonotype was detected only once. The rearrangement links TRBV7-2 to TRBJ1-1, with D unresolved. The V end lost 5 bases, the J end lost 1 base, and 8 bases lay between the germline ends. The CDR3 consists of 13 residues. Per the germline V gene, CDR1 is SGHTA and CDR2 is FQGNSA. The CDR3 coding sequence is TGTGCCAGCAGCCGATACCGGAACACTGAAGCTTTCTTT. It codes for CASSRYRNTEAFF.

The CDR3 region is CSARGGETQYF. The CDR3 bases are TGCAGTGCTAGAGGTGGGGAGACCCAGTACTTC. V gene TRBV20-1 combines with J gene TRBJ2-5; D gene ambiguous. The V gene's germline CDR1 is DFQATT and CDR2 SNEGSKA (reference sequence). V lost 1 base and J lost 5, with 5 bases in between. CDR3 length: 11 amino acids.

This chain connects TRBV7-8 to TRBJ2-1; TRBD1 agrees at 7 bases. Germline V gives CDR1 SGHVS, CDR2 FQNEAQ. The CDR3 is 17 residues long. The trim removed 2 bases at V and 2 bases at J, leaving 9 bases unmatched. The CDR3 protein is CASSLNADRVTYNEQFF. In DNA form, the CDR3 reads TGTGCCAGCAGCTTAAACGCCGACAGGGTAACCTACAATGAGCAGTTCTTC.

The rearrangement links TRBV4-1 to TRBJ2-1; TRBD1 matches at 9 bases. The V gene end was trimmed by 1 base and the J gene end by 3 bases; junction bases not matched to a gene: 4. This CDR3 region has 16 residues. The germline gives CDR1 MGHRA, CDR2 YSYEKL. The CDR3 sequence: CASSQGGQGFYNEQFF. The CDR3 nucleotides are TGCGCCAGCAGCCAAGGAGGACAGGGGTTCTACAATGAGCAGTTCTTC.

The chain uses TRBV20-1 and TRBJ2-5, with D tentatively TRBD2 (6 bases). The V gene lost 3 bases and the J gene lost 1 base, with 9 bases spanning the gap. Germline CDR1 and CDR2: DFQATT and SNEGSKA (reference sequence). The CDR3 runs to 13 residues. This CDR3 reads CSASSGSQETQYF. The DNA for the CDR3 is TGCAGTGCTAGCTCCGGGAGCCAAGAGACCCAGTACTTC.

This rearrangement joins TRBV21-1 to TRBJ2-2; the table assigns TRBD2, which was not confirmed against the DNA. TRBV21-1 is a documented pseudogene. The CDR3 has 13 amino acids. The CDR3 reads CASRERAPGELFF. The DNA for the CDR3 is TGTGCCAGCAGAGAAAGGGCCCCCGGGGAGCTGTTTTTT.

V and J are TRBV20-1 and TRBJ1-2; D is undetermined. Germline assignment: CDR1 DFQATT and CDR2 SNEGSKA (reference sequence). CDR3 size: 15 residues. V dropped 6 bases and J dropped 3 bases, with 20 bases sitting between them. CDR3 region: CSAPDLATSDYGYTF. In nucleotides, the CDR3 is TGCAGTGCACCCGATCTGGCCACATCGGACTATGGCTACACCTTC.